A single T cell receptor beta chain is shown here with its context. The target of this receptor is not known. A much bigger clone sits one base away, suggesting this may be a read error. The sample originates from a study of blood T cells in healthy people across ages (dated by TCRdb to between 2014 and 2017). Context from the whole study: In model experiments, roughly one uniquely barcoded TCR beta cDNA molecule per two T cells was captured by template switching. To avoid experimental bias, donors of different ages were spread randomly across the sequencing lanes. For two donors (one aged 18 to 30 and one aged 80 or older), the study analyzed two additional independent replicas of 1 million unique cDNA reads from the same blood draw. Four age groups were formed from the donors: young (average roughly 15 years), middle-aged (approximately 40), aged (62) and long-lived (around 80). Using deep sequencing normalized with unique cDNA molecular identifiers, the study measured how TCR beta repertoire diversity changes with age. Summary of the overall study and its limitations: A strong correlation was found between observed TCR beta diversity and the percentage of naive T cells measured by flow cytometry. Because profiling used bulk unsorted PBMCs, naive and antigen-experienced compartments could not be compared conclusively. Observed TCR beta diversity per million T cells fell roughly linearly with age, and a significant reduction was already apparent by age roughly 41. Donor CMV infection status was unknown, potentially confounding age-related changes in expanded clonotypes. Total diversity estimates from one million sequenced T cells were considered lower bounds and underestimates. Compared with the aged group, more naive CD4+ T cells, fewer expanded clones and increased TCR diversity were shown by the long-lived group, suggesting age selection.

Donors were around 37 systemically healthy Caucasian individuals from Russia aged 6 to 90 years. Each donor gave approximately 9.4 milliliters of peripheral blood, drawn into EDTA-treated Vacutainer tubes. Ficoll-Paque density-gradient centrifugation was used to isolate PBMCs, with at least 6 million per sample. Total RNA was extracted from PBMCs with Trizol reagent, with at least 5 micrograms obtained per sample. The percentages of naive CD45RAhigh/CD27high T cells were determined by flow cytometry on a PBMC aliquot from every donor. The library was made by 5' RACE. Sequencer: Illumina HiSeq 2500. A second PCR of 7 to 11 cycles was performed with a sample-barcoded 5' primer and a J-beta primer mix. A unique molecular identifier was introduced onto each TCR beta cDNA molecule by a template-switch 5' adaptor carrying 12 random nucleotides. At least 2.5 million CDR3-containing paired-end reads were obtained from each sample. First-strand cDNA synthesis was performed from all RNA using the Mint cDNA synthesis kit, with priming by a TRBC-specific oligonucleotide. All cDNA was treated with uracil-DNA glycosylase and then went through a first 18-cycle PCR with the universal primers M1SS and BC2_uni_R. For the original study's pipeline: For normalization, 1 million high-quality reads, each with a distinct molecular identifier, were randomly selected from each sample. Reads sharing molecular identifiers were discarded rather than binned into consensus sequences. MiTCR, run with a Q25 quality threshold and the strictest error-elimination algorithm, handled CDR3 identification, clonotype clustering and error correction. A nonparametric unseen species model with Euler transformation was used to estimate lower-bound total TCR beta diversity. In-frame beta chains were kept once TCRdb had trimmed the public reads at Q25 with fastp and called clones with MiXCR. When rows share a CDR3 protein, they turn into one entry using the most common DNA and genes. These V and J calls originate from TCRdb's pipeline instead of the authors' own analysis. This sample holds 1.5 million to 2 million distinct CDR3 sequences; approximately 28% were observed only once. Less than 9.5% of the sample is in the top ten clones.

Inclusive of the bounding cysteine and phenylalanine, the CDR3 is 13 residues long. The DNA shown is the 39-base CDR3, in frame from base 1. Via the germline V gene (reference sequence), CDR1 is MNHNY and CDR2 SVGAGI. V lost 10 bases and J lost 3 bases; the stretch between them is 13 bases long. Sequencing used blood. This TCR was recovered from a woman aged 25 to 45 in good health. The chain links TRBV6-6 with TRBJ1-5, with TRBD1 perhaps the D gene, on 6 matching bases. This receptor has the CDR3 CANSGQTNQPQHF. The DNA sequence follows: TGTGCCAACAGCGGACAGACCAATCAGCCCCAGCATTTT.